The sequence of this T cell receptor (beta chain) was determined in a study of OX40 agonist ivuxolimab in advanced cancers. Study-level points and caveats: Also present in some nonresponders was a low level of normalized T-cell clonal expansion.

Data came from immunoSEQ multiplex PCR; TCRdb stores just in-frame clones and leaves some out. The repertoire holds some 50,000 clones, 65% to 85% seen once, with more than 1.5% in the top ten. Comments on this clone: Antigen unknown.

Germline V lookup: CDR1 GTSNPN, CDR2 SVGIG (reference sequence). There are 13 residues in the CDR3. V lost 0 bases, J lost 11 bases, and 17 bases lay in between. The chain employs TRBV30 and TRBJ2-7; D gene ambiguous. The clonotype was recovered from an adult with an advanced solid tumor such as melanoma, head and neck, liver or kidney cancer. This specimen was CD4+ or CD8+ T cells sorted from blood, taken in a trial of the OX40 agonist ivuxolimab. The CDR3 nucleotides read TGTGCCTGGAGTGTACTGACACCCCCCGTCAAGTACTTC. It yields the protein CAWSVLTPPVKYF.